The text below deals with one TCR beta chain. The antigen remains undetermined. This entry belongs to a study of cytomegalovirus exposure and HLA in healthy donors. Clones were sequenced by immunoSEQ multiplex PCR, and TCRdb holds only the in-frame ones, with some missing. Of 160,000 or so clones listed, 85% to 90% are singletons. Trimming removed 4 bases from V and 1 base from J; junction bases left unmatched: 3. Germline loops: CDR1 MGHRA, CDR2 YSYEKL. This CDR3 contains 15 residues. Overall study findings and caveats: Researchers counted roughly 160 TCR beta chains as cytomegalovirus-associated. With high specificity and sensitivity, the classifier reportedly diagnosed cytomegalovirus status.

The sequencing input was PBMCs. The receptor was derived from a woman between 25 and 40 years old in good health and CMV-seronegative. The chain joins TRBV4-1 to TRBJ2-2; TRBD1 matches at 7 bases. CDR3 region: CASSLGTENTGELFF. The DNA of the CDR3 is TGCGCCAGCAGCCTCGGGACAGAGAACACCGGGGAGCTGTTTTTT.